These T cell receptor beta chains were read from a single sample in a study of a mutant IDH1 vaccine in newly diagnosed glioma. Their antigens are not known. TCRdb's copy holds only in-frame clones and misses some; the assay was immunoSEQ multiplex PCR. This sample yields 90,000 to 100,000 clones, of which roughly nine tenths are seen a single time; approximately 0.8% belongs to the top ten. This material consisted of PBMCs, taken from a glioma patient whose treatment included an IDH1 peptide vaccine. These receptors were collected from a woman aged 50 to 60 with glioma. Each CDR3 is given without its conserved first and last residue. The D gene is left open where the match is weak.

CDR3: AWAIAGGHPDTQY
V: TRBV30
D: TRBD2

CDR3: ASSQVTFRTPYEQY
V: TRBV4-1
D: NA

CDR3: ASSLKVRDEQY
V: TRBV7-3
D: NA

CDR3: ASSLDQGERDTQY
V: TRBV11-2
D: TRBD1

CDR3: ASSPQNGETQY
V: TRBV9
D: NA

CDR3: ASSQEAAGAYVEQY
V: TRBV4-1
D: NA

CDR3: ASSVTQGAVGQPQH
V: TRBV19
D: TRBD1

CDR3: ASSIDGGGETQY
V: TRBV11-2
D: NA

CDR3: ASSQAREGQYEQY
V: TRBV4-1
D: TRBD2

CDR3: ASSLFGGSATQY
V: TRBV28
D: NA

CDR3: ASSPYGTGGRSNQPQH
V: TRBV27
D: TRBD1

CDR3: ASSLRDRYSPLH
V: TRBV7-2
D: NA

CDR3: ASSLLLNTEAF
V: TRBV5-1
D: NA

CDR3: ASSNRGPNYGYT
V: TRBV28
D: TRBD1

CDR3: ATSGSLGQPQH
V: TRBV28
D: NA

CDR3: ASSQDRTSGRVNEQF
V: TRBV4-1
D: TRBD2